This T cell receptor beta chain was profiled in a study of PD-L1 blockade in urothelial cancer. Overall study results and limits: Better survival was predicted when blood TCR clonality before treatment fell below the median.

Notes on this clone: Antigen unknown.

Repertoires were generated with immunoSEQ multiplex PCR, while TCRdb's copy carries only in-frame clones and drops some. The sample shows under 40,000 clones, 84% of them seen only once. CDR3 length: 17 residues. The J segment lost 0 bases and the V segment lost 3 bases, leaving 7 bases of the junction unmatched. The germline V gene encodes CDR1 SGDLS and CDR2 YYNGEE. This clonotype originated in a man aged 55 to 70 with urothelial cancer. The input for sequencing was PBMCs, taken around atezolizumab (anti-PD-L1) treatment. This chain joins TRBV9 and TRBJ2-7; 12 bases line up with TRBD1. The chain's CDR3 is CASSEAGTGGSSYEQYF. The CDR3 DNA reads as TGTGCCAGCAGCGAGGCGGGGACAGGGGGCAGCTCCTACGAGCAGTACTTC.